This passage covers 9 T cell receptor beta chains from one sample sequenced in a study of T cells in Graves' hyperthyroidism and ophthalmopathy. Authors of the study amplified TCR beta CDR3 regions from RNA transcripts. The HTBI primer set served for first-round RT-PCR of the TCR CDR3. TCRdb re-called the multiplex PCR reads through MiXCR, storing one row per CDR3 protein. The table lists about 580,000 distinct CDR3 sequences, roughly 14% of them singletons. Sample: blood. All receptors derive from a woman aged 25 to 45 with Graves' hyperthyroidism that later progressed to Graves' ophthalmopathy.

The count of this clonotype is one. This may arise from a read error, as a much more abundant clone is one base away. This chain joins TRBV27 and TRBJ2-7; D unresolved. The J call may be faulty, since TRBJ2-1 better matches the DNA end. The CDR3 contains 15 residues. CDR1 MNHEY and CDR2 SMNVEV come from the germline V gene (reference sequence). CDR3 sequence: CASSLGFLSSYEQFF. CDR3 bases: TGTGCCAGCAGTTTAGGCTTTCTCAGCTCCTACGAGCAGTTCTTC.

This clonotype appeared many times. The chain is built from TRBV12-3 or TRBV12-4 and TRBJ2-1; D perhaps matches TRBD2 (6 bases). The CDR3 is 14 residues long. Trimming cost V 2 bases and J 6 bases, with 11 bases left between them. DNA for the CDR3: TGTGCCAGCAGTTTAAGCGGGTTAGTCAATGAGCAGTTCTTC. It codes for CASSLSGLVNEQFF.

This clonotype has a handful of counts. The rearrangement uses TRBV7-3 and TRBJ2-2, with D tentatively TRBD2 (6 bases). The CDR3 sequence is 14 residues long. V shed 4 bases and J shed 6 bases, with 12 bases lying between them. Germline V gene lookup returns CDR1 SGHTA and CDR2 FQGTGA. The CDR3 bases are TGTGCCAGCAGCTCAACTAGCTTCTCCGGGGAGCTGTTTTTT. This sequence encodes CASSSTSFSGELFF.

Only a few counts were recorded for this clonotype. For the CDR3, the DNA is TGTGCCAGCAGTACCGGACCAAAAGCTTTCTTT. Amino acids: CASSTGPKAFF. The V gene is TRBV27, the J gene TRBJ1-1; D is unresolved. V lost 5 bases, J lost 9 bases, and 10 bases lay in between. Germline CDR1 reads MNHEY; CDR2 reads SMNVEV (reference sequence). The CDR3 is made up of 11 amino acids.

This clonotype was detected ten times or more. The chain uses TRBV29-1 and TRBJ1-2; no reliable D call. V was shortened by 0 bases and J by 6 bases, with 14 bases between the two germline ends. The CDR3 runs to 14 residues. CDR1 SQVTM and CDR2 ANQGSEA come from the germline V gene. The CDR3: CSVEEGQIRNGYTF. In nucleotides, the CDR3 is TGCAGCGTTGAAGAAGGCCAGATTAGGAATGGCTACACCTTC.

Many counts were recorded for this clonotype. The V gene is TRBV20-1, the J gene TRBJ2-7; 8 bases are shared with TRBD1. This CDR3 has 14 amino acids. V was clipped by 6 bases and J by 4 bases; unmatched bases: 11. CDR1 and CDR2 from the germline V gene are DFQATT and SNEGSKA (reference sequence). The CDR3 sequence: CSAEGGQGRYEQYF. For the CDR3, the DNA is TGCAGTGCCGAGGGAGGACAGGGTCGATACGAGCAGTACTTC.

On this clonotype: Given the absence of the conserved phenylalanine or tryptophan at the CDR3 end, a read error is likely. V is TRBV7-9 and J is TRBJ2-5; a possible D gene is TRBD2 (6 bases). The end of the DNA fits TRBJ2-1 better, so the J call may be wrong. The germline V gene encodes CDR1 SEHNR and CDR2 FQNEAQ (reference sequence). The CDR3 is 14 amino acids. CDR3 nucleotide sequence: TGTGCCAGCAGCTCCGGACTACCCCAAGAGACCCAGTTCTTG. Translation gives CASSSGLPQETQFL.

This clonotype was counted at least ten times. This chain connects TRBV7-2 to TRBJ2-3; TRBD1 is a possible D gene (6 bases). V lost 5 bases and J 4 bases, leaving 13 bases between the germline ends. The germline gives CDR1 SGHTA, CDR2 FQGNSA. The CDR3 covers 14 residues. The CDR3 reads CASSQVWGPDTQYF. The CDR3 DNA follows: TGTGCCAGCAGCCAGGTCTGGGGGCCAGATACGCAGTATTTT. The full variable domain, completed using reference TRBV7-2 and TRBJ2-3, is GAGVSQSPSNKVTEKGKDVELRCDPISGHTALYWYRQSLGQGLEFLIYFQGNSAPDKSGLPSDRFSAERTGGSVSTLTIQRTQQEDSAVYLCASSQVWGPDTQYFGPGTRLTVL.

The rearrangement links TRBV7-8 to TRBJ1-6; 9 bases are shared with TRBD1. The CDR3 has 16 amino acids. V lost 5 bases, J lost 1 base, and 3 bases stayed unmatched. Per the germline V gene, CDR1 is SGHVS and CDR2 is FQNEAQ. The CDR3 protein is CASSKTGGSYNSPLHF. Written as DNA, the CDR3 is TGTGCCAGCAGCAAGACAGGGGGATCCTATAATTCACCCCTCCACTTT.